The T cell receptor beta chain described here comes from a study of low-dose radiotherapy and immunotherapy resistance in tumors. This clonotype appeared many times. An end of the junction differs from the germline gene, which may be a read error. Primers used for first-strand cDNA, a TRAV- and TRBV-specific set, covered both alpha and beta chains. For amplifying TCRs, the PCR ran for around 20 cycles with Phusion, which was used together with a constant-region primer and the adapter on the V primers. In TCRdb, the reads were re-called with MiXCR into one record per CDR3 protein. The data contain around 80,000 distinct CDR3 sequences, approximately 17% of them seen just once; the ten biggest clones take up around 6.1%. Time point described: before trial treatment. Looked up from germline, CDR1 is SGHKS and CDR2 is YYEKEE (reference sequence). This CDR3 is built from 14 residues.

The sequence derives from a male donor with prostate cancer. The material sequenced was PBMCs, taken before treatment. This chain joins TRBV5-5 and TRBJ2-3; no reliable D call. The CDR3 coding sequence is TGCGCCAGCAGCAAGATCGACATCGTGGATACGCAGTATTTT. It translates to CASSKIDIVDTQYF.